The entry below gives a single T cell receptor (beta chain) sequence along with its context. Its antigen is unknown. This specimen comes from a study of early T cells in non-severe SARS-CoV-2 infection. For the study at large: From unsorted whole blood, bulk RNA was sequenced, and the chains remained unpaired.

Whole-study findings and limits: Matching against VDJdb likely underestimated virus-specific expansions, favoring anti-spike CD8.

V lost 8 bases to trimming and J lost 4 bases; unmatched junction nucleotides: 14. There are 16 residues in the CDR3. In germline, CDR1 is MNHNS, CDR2 SASEGT. The library protocol tagged individual cDNA molecules with unique molecular identifiers. One entry per CDR3 protein, called by TCRdb with MiXCR from the 5' RACE reads. The sample carries some 48,000 distinct CDR3 sequences, under 7.5% recorded once. The input for sequencing was whole blood, taken at baseline. This chain uses TRBV6-1 with TRBJ1-2; 9 positions agree with TRBD1. This TCR was recovered from an adult who was a healthcare worker with PCR-confirmed SARS-CoV-2 infection or an uninfected control (not recorded which). This chain's CDR3 is CASVLQPGQGGYGYTF. As DNA, the CDR3 is TGTGCCAGCGTCTTACAACCGGGACAGGGAGGCTATGGCTACACCTTC.